The clone carrying this TCR beta chain came up many times. Its antigen is not known. TCRdb used MiXCR to reprocess the 5' RACE reads, holding one entry per CDR3 protein. The profile shows roughly 480,000 distinct CDR3 sequences, approximately 24% of them singletons. These data are taken from a study of identical twins. Study-level findings and limits: Modeled out-of-frame TCR alpha sharing in monozygotic twins fell below observed levels. Sequences that were out-of-frame, alpha and twin-shared displayed an excess of low generation probability.

This CDR3 is built from 15 residues. Trimming left V 5 bases short and J 0 bases short, with 13 bases between. CDR1 is DFQATT, CDR2 SNEGSKA, per germline (reference sequence). This sample also appeared in a second study, on T cells expressing NK-cell markers. That work states: Only alpha-beta TCR T cells were sorted in several experiments, using an anti-gamma-delta TCR antibody.

The source of this sequence is a woman younger than 35 in good health. The chain joins TRBV20-1 to TRBJ2-2; the D gene is possibly TRBD2 (5 bases). The sample was CD4+ T cells sorted from blood. This CDR3 reads CSAPASMANTGELFF. In DNA, the CDR3 is TGCAGTGCTCCGGCTAGCATGGCGAACACCGGGGAGCTGTTTTTT.